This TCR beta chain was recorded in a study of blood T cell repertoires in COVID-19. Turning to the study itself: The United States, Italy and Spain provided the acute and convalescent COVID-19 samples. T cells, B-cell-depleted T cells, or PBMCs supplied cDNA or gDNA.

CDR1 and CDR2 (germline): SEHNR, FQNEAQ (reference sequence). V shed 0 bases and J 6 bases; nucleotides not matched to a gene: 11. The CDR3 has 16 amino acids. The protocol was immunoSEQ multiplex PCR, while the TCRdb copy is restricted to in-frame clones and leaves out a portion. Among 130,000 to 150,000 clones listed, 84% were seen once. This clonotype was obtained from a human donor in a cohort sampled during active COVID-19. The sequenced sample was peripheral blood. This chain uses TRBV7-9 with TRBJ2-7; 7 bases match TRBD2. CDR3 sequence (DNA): TGTGCCAGCAGCTTAGCAGGAGCGGGGCTAGCAGTCGAGCAGTACTTC. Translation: CASSLAGAGLAVEQYF.